A single T cell receptor beta chain is shown here with its context. Its antigen remains unidentified. Base qualities are not recorded, but no much larger clone differs from it by a single base. The data were obtained in a study of T-cell memory formation after mild COVID-19 (dated by TCRdb to the early 2020s). With regard to the full study: TCR sequence clusters from the two donors were found to be largely donor specific. In a couple of donors, T-cell clones that expanded and contracted after mild COVID-19 were tracked by sequencing TCRalpha and TCRbeta repertoires over time. Two young, previously healthy adult volunteers made up the cohort, one male and one female.

Taken from cysteine to phenylalanine, the CDR3 has 14 residues. This entry keeps only the CDR3 DNA: 42 bases, framed from base 1. V drops 2 bases and J drops 1 base, leaving 9 bases in between. CDR1 and CDR2, per the germline V gene, are SGHRS and YFSETQ. What the study reported, not specific to this receptor: From day 15 to 85, contracting clones showed balanced CD4/CD8 phenotypes, whereas a second wave of clones that expanded from day 15 to 37 leaned towards CD4+. Only a couple of mild cases were covered in the study, and larger cohorts including severe cases with pre-infection samples were considered necessary. SARS-CoV-2 specificity was not confirmed for the second-wave clones peaking on day 37. Contracting CD4+ clones were found mainly in CM and EM memory subsets, while CD8+ clones were enriched in EMRA. Some responding clones were found in pre-infection memory, which suggests that pre-existing cross-reactive memory T cells took part in the SARS-CoV-2 response.

Sequencing took place on an Illumina NovaSeq 6000. Using 5'RACE with constant-segment primers, TCRalpha and TCRbeta cDNA libraries were constructed, with sample barcodes and unique molecular identifiers added in the process. Trizol reagent was used to extract RNA from every sample. Libraries were amplified in two PCR steps, with a second sample barcode and Illumina TruSeq adapters added in the second step. Sequencing of the libraries was done on an Illumina NovaSeq, producing 2 x 150 bp paired-end reads. In the paper's pipeline: Demultiplexing of reads and collapsing into UMI-guided consensus sequences were performed with migec v1.2.7. Using mixcr v2.1.11, UMI consensuses were aligned to TRA and TRB V and J templates and then assembled into clonotypes. A clonotype was counted as expanded or contracted only when both edgeR and NoisET called the clonotype significant, with the noise models trained on biological replicates. edgeR calls used a false discovery rate-adjusted p below 0.01 and a log2 fold-change threshold of 1. As an exploratory analysis of dynamics, max-normalized trajectories of the 1000 most abundant clonotypes were examined with PCA combined with hierarchical clustering. Separately sequenced CD4+ and CD8+ repertoires were used to assign a CD4 or CD8 phenotype to each responding clone. The public reads were run again by TCRdb, first through fastp at Q25 and then through MiXCR, and only productive beta chains were kept. CDR3 protein duplicates are merged, each entry listing the most common genes and DNA. V and J calls and clone size were set by TCRdb, not the authors. The sample has hundreds of thousands of distinct CDR3 sequences on record, roughly 17% of them singletons. The ten largest clonotypes hold around 12% of the sample.

PBMCs were isolated by Ficoll-Paque density gradient centrifugation. Sequencing was carried out using PBMCs or a T cell subset sorted from them (not recorded which). The receptor chain draws on TRBV5-1 and TRBJ1-1, and perhaps TRBD1 as D gene, on 6 matching bases. The clonotype comes from an adult woman who had mild COVID-19 (a few samples of this study predate the infection). The sample titles of this study are shuffled in the database, so cell type and time point are left out; the donor was told from shared clones. Here is the DNA: TGCGCCAGCAGCTTCCGGGACAAGAACACTGAAGCTTTCTTT. The resulting protein is CASSFRDKNTEAFF.